The present T cell receptor (beta chain) was sequenced within a study of T cell changes during pregnancy in multiple sclerosis. Some clones are missing from TCRdb's copy, which holds only in-frame ones; the method was immunoSEQ multiplex PCR. The sample lists tens of thousands of clones; 88% were seen once. Trimming cost V 6 bases and J 1 base, with 12 bases left between them. The CDR3 length is 14 residues. The V gene's germline CDR1 is MNHEY and CDR2 SMNVEV (reference sequence). This receptor was identified in a female donor with multiple sclerosis, enrolled in a pregnancy study. This sequence joins TRBV27 and TRBJ1-1; the D is unclear. The material sequenced was CD4+ T cells from peripheral blood mononuclear cells, taken in the first trimester of pregnancy. The CDR3 sequence: CASRRSSPNTEAFF. The CDR3 DNA reads TGTGCCAGCAGGCGAAGTTCTCCGAACACTGAAGCTTTCTTT.